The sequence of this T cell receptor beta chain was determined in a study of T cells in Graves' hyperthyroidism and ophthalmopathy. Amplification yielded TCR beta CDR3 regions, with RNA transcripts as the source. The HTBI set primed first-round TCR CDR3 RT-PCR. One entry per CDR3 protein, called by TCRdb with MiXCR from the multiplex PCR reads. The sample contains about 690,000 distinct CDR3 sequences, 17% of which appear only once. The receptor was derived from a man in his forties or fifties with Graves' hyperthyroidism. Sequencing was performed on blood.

CDR3 loop: CASSPGTGAQNTEAFF. CDR3 DNA sequence: TGCGCCAGCAGTCCCGGGACAGGGGCACAGAACACTGAAGCTTTCTTT. This chain uses TRBV10-1 with TRBJ1-1; 10 bases agree with TRBD1. The germline gives CDR1 WNHNN, CDR2 SYGVQD (reference sequence). Germline trimming cut 5 bases from V and 1 base from J; bases unmatched to any gene: 7. CDR3 length: 16 amino acids.